This T cell receptor (beta chain) was identified in a study of blood T cell repertoires in COVID-19. The assay was immunoSEQ multiplex PCR, and TCRdb's table has in-frame clones only and misses some. Among a few hundred thousand clones listed, around 84% were seen once. The J segment lost 5 bases and the V segment lost 5 bases, leaving 10 bases of the junction unmatched. The CDR3 length is 14 residues. CDR1 is GTSNPN, CDR2 SVGIG, per germline (reference sequence). The source material was PBMCs or T cells enriched from blood (not recorded which). The rearrangement joins TRBV30 to TRBJ2-7; TRBD1 matches 9 bases. The source of this sequence is a woman between 40 and 55 years old with acute COVID-19. DNA for the CDR3: TGTGCCTGGGCTGGGACAGGGTCACGGGACGAGCAGTACTTC. Protein: CAWAGTGSRDEQYF.